This paragraph covers one T cell receptor (beta chain) sequence. Original processing methods: Reference gene primer amplification gave estimated nucleated cell counts. TCRdb keeps only in-frame clones here, not all; method: immunoSEQ multiplex PCR. The V and J calls and clone size are taken from that table; D and trimming were inferred from the DNA. The data show some 190,000 clones, more than 75% seen once. The sample originates from a study of blood T cell repertoires in COVID-19. Study-wide context: Samples taken during acute and convalescent COVID-19 were collected in the United States, Italy and Spain. PBMCs, B-cell-depleted T cells, or T cells were the source of the cDNA or gDNA that made up the material.

Germline loops: CDR1 LGHNA, CDR2 YSLEER. V lost 1 base and J 0 bases, leaving 16 bases between the germline ends. This CDR3 is built from 18 residues. The clonotype originates from a human donor in a cohort sampled during active COVID-19. The genes are TRBV4-3 and TRBJ1-3, with D possibly matching TRBD1 (6 bases). What was sequenced was peripheral blood. The CDR3 here is CASSQGRAGASSGNTIYF. In DNA, the CDR3 is TGCGCCAGCAGCCAAGGACGGGCGGGGGCTTCCTCTGGAAACACCATATATTTT.